The source of this T cell receptor (beta chain) is a study of T cell clonality in common variable immunodeficiency. Whole-study findings and limits: In common variable immunodeficiency, TCR beta chains reportedly carried fewer deletions and N-nucleotide insertions.

The table came from immunoSEQ multiplex PCR; TCRdb's copy has only in-frame clones and leaves some out. The sample has some 21,000 clones, none seen only once. The CDR3 is 15 amino acids. Trimming stripped 10 bases from V and 3 bases from J, with 21 bases between. Germline CDR1 is SGHTA and CDR2 is FQGNSA. This clone has only a few counts. The antigen is unknown. The read ends 3 residues shy of where the CDR3 ends; the end is completed using the germline J gene. Sample: peripheral blood mononuclear cells. The TCR comes from a human donor with common variable immunodeficiency. The chain couples TRBV7-2 to TRBJ2-5, with D tentatively TRBD1 (6 bases). Partial CDR3 DNA: TGTGCCACAACGACAGGAGGTTGGGCGGAAGAGACC. Translation: CATTTGGWAEET. The whole CDR3 protein is CATTTGGWAEETQYF.